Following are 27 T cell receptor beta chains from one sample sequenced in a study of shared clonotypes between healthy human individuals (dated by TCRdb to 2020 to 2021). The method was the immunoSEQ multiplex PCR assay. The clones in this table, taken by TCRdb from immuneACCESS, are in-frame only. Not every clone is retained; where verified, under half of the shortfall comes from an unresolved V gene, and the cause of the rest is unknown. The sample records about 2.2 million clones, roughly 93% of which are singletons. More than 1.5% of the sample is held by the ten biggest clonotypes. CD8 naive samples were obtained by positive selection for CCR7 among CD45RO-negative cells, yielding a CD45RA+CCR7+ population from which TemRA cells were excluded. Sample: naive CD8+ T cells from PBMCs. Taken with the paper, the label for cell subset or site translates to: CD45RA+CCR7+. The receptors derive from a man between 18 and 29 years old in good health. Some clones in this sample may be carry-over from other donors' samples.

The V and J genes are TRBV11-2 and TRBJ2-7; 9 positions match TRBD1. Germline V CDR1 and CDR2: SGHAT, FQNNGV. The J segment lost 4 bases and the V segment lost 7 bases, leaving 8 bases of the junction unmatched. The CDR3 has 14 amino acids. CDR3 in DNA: TGTGCCAGCACCACCGGGACAGGGTTTTACGAGCAGTACTTC. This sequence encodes CASTTGTGFYEQYF.

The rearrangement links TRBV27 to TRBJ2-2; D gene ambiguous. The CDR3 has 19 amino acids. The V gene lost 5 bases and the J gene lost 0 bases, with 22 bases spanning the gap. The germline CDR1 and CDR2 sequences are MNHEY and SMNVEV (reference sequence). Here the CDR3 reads CASSANRVGSFANTGELFF. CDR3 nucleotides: TGTGCCAGCAGTGCAAATCGGGTAGGTTCGTTCGCGAACACCGGGGAGCTGTTTTTT.

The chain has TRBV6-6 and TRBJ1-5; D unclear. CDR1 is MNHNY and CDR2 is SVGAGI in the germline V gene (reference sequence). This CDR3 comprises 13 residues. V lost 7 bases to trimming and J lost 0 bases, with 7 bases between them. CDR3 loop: CASTFNSNQPQHF. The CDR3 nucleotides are TGTGCCAGCACTTTTAATAGCAATCAGCCCCAGCATTTT.

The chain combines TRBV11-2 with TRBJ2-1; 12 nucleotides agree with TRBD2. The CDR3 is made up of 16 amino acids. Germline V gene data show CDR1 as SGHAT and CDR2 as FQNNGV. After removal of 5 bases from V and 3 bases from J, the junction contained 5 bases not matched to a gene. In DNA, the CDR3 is TGTGCCAGCAGCAGGACTAGCGGGGCTGACTACAATGAGCAGTTCTTC. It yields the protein CASSRTSGADYNEQFF.

The DNA of the CDR3 is TGTGCCAGCAGCAGCGGGGGGAGGAACAATGAGCAGTTCTTC. It codes for CASSSGGRNNEQFF. The V call is TRBV9, the J call TRBJ2-1; TRBD2 matches 9 bases. This CDR3 is 14 amino acids long. The V segment lost 4 bases and the J segment 5 bases; nucleotides outside the gene matches: 4. Looked up from germline, CDR1 is SGDLS and CDR2 is YYNGEE. The entire variable domain, with the rest obtained from reference TRBV9 and TRBJ2-1, is as follows: DSGVTQTPKHLITATGQRVTLRCSPRSGDLSVYWYQQSLDQGLQFLIQYYNGEERAKGNILERFSAQQFPDLHSELNLSSLELGDSALYFCASSSGGRNNEQFFGPGTRLTVL.

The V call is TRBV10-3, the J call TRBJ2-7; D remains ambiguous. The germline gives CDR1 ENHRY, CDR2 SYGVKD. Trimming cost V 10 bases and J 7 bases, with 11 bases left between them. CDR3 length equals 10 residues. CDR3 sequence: CATSGREQYF. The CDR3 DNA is TGTGCCACCTCAGGTAGAGAGCAGTACTTC.

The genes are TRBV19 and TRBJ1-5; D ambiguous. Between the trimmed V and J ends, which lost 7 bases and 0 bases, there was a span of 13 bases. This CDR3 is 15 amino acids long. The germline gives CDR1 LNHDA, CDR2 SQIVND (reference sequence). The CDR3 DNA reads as TGTGCCAGTACCTTACAGTTCTATAGCAATCAGCCCCAGCATTTT. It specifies CASTLQFYSNQPQHF.

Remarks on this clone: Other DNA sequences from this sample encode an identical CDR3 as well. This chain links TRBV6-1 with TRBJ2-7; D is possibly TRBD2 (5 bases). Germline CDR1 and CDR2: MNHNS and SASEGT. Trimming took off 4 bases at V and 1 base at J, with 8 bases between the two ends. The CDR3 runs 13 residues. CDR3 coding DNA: TGTGCCAGCAGTGTGTCGGGGTCCTACGAGCAGTACTTC. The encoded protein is CASSVSGSYEQYF.

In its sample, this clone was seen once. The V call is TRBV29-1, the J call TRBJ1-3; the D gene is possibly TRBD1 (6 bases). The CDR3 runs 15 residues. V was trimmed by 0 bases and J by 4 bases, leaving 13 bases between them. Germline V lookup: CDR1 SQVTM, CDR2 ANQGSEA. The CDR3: CSVEDRNRAGNTIYF. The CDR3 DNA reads TGCAGCGTTGAAGATCGGAACAGGGCCGGAAACACCATATATTTT.

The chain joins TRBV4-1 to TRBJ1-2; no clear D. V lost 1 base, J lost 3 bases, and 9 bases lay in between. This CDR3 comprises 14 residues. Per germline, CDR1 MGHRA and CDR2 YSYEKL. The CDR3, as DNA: TGCGCCAGCAGCCAAGGTGATAGCTACTATGGCTACACCTTC. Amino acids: CASSQGDSYYGYTF.

The CDR3 DNA follows: TGTGCCACCAGCAAAACGGACAACGCGAACACCGGGGAGCTGTTTTTT. This translates into CATSKTDNANTGELFF. V and J are TRBV15 and TRBJ2-2; possible D gene TRBD1, 5 bases. Germline CDR1 and CDR2: LNHNV and YYDKDF (reference sequence). V was trimmed by 4 bases and J by 0 bases, leaving 12 bases between them. The CDR3 consists of 16 residues. The whole variable domain, filled in from reference TRBV15 and TRBJ2-2, reads DAMVIQNPRYQVTQFGKPVTLSCSQTLNHNVMYWYQQKSSQAPKLLFHYYDKDFNNEADTPDNFQSRRPNTSFCFLDIRSPGLGDTAMYLCATSKTDNANTGELFFGEGSRLTVL.

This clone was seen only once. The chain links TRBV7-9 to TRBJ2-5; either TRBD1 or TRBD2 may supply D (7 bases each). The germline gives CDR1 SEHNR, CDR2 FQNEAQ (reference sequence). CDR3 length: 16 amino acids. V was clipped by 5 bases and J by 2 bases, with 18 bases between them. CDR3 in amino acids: CASSDPGGVIQETQYF. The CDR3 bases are TGTGCCAGCAGCGACCCAGGGGGGGTAATACAAGAGACCCAGTACTTC.

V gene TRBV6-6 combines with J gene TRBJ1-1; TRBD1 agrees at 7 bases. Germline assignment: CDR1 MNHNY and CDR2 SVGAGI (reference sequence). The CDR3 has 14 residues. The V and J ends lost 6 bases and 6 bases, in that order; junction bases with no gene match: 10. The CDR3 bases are TGTGCCAGCAGACCTACAGGGGCCAGCCCTGAAGCTTTCTTT. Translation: CASRPTGASPEAFF.

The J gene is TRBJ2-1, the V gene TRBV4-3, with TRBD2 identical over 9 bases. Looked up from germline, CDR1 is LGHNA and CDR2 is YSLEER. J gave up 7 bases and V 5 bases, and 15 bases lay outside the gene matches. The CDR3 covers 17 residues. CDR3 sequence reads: CASSKRVAGAVLNEQFF. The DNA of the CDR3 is TGCGCCAGCAGCAAAAGGGTAGCGGGAGCGGTATTGAATGAGCAGTTCTTC.

The CDR3 protein is CASDRVGNQPQHF. The CDR3 nucleotides read TGTGCCAGTGACAGGGTGGGCAATCAGCCCCAGCATTTT. The chain links TRBV6-1 to TRBJ1-5; 7 bases line up with TRBD1. With V trimmed by 9 bases and J by 2 bases, 4 bases remained unmatched. The CDR3 totals 13 residues. Germline CDR1 reads MNHNS; CDR2 reads SASEGT.

The CDR3 nucleotides read TGTGCCAGCAGCGACTACCCCCGACAGAAGAACACTGAAGCTTTCTTT. Amino acids: CASSDYPRQKNTEAFF. The rearrangement joins TRBV9 to TRBJ1-1; D is possibly TRBD1 (5 bases). The CDR3 length is 16 residues. The ends were cut back, 3 bases at V and 1 base at J, with 16 bases in the middle. Looked up from germline, CDR1 is SGDLS and CDR2 is YYNGEE.

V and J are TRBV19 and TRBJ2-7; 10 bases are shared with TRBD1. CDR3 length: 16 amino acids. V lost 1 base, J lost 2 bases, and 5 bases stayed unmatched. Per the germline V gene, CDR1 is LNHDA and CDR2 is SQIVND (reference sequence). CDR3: CASSIGWGTGAYEQYF. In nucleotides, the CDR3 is TGTGCCAGTAGTATAGGGTGGGGGACAGGGGCCTACGAGCAGTACTTC.

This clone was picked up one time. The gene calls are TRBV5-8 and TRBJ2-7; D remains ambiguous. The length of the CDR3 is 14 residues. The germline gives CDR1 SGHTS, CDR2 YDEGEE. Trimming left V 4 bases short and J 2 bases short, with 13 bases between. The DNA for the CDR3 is TGTGCCAGCAGCACCCGGACGCGAACCTACGAGCAGTACTTC. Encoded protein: CASSTRTRTYEQYF.

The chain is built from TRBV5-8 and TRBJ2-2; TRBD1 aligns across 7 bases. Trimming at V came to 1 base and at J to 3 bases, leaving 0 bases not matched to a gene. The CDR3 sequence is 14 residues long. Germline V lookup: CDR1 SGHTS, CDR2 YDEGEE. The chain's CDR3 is CASSLTGDTGELFF. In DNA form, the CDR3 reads TGTGCCAGCAGCTTGACAGGGGACACCGGGGAGCTGTTTTTT. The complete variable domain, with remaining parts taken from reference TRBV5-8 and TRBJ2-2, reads EAGVTQSPTHLIKTRGQQATLRCSPISGHTSVYWYQQALGLGLQFLLWYDEGEERNRGNFPPRFSGRQFPNYSSELNVNALELEDSALYLCASSLTGDTGELFFGEGSRLTVL.

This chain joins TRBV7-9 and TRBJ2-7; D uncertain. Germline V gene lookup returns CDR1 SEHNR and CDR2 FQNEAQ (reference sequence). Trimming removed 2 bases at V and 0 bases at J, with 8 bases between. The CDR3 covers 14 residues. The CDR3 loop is CASSLTDNSYEQYF. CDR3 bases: TGTGCCAGCAGCTTAACAGATAACTCCTACGAGCAGTACTTC.

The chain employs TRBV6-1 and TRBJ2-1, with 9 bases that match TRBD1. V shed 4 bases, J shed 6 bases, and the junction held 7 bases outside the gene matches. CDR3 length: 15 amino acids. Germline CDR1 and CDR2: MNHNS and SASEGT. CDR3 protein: CASSGGTGPLNEQFF. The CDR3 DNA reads TGTGCCAGCAGTGGAGGGACAGGGCCCCTCAATGAGCAGTTCTTC.

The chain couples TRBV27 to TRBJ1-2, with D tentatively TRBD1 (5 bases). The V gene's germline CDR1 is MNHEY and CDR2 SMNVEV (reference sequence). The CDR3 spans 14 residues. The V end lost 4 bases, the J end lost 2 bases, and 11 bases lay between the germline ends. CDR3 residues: CASSSRDENYGYTF. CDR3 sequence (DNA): TGTGCCAGCAGTTCCCGGGACGAAAACTATGGCTACACCTTC.

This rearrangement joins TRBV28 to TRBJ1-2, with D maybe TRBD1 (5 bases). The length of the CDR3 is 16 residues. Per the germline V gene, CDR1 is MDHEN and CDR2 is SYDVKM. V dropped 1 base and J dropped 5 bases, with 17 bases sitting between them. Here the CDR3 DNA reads TGTGCCAGCAGTTTATACGAAACCGGGGGTGGGTATGGCTACACCTTC. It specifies CASSLYETGGGYGYTF.

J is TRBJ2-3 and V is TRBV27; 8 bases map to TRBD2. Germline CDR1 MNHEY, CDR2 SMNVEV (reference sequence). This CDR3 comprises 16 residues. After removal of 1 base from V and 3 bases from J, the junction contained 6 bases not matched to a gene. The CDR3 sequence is CASSLLGGRTTDTQYF. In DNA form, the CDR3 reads TGTGCCAGCAGTTTATTAGGCGGGAGGACGACAGATACGCAGTATTTT.

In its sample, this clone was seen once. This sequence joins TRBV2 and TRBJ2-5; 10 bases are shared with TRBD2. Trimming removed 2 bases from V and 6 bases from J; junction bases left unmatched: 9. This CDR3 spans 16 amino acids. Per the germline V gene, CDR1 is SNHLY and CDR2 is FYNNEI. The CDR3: CASSESVGLASKTQYF. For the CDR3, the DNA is TGTGCCAGCAGTGAATCCGTGGGACTAGCGTCGAAGACCCAGTACTTC. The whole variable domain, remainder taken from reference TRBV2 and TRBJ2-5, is EPEVTQTPSHQVTQMGQEVILRCVPISNHLYFYWYRQILGQKVEFLVSFYNNEISEKSEIFDDQFSVERPDGSNFTLKIRSTKLEDSAMYFCASSESVGLASKTQYFGPGTRLLVL.

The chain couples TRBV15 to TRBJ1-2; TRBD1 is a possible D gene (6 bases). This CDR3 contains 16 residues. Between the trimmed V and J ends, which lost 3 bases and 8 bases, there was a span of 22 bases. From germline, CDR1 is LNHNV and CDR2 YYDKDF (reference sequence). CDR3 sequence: CATSRTGQPRGDGYTF. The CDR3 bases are TGTGCCACCAGCAGGACTGGACAGCCAAGGGGGGACGGCTACACCTTC.

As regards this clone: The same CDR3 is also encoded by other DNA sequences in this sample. The CDR3 bases are TGCAGTGCTCGGCCCTACGAGCAGTACTTC. It translates to CSARPYEQYF. This chain joins TRBV20-1 and TRBJ2-7; D remains unclear. This CDR3 region has 10 residues. The germline V and J ends were trimmed by 5 bases and 2 bases, with 4 bases remaining between them. Germline assignment: CDR1 DFQATT and CDR2 SNEGSKA (reference sequence).